This T cell receptor (beta chain) was sequenced for a study of cytomegalovirus exposure and HLA in healthy donors. Study as a whole: Out of about 410 genotyped donors, approximately 84% belonged to the Caucasian-associated ancestry cluster. Notes on the study in general: Productive status was seen about 87% or about 30% of the time for most TCR beta V segments in an earlier analysis.

The CDR3 runs to 14 residues. With 3 bases removed from V and 11 bases from J, the gap between germline ends came to 19 bases. Germline CDR1 reads MDHEN; CDR2 reads SYDVKM. Turning to this clone: What it binds is not known.

The PCR employed 60 Vbeta primers together with 13 Jbeta primers. Authors' processing steps: In a later analysis, approximately 80 million unique TCR beta chains included roughly 11 million shared by two or more donors. Repertoires were generated with immunoSEQ multiplex PCR, while TCRdb's copy carries only in-frame clones and drops some. The D gene and trimming were derived from the DNA, and the V and J assignments and clone size from that table. Here the sample spans 150,000 to 180,000 clones, about 80% being singletons. It was healthy bone marrow donors who served as donors. The V and J genes are TRBV28 and TRBJ2-5; the D gene is possibly TRBD1 (6 bases). The clonotype originates from a man aged 30-40 years in good health and CMV-seropositive. The sequenced sample consisted of PBMCs. DNA for the CDR3: TGTGCCAGCAGTTTCGGGACACATAGAGGGGAGCAGTACTTC. It translates to CASSFGTHRGEQYF.